Shown below are 15 T cell receptor beta chains from a single sample sequenced in a study of shared clonotypes between healthy human individuals. Clones were sequenced by immunoSEQ multiplex PCR, and TCRdb holds only the in-frame ones, with some missing. The table includes about 2 million clones, roughly 94% detected once. Terminally differentiated effector memory CD45RA+ cells were excluded from the naive CD8 cells, which were CD45RO-negative and positively selected for CCR7. Sequencing was carried out using naive CD8+ T cells sorted from blood. Receptors were obtained from a young man in good health.

This chain joins TRBV11-2 and TRBJ2-3, with D tentatively TRBD1 (6 bases). Between the trimmed V and J ends, which lost 4 bases and 1 base, there was a span of 18 bases. Germline loops: CDR1 SGHAT, CDR2 FQNNGV. This CDR3 region has 17 residues. CDR3 loop: CASSSPGHHAGTDTQYF. The CDR3 DNA reads TGTGCCAGCAGCTCCCCGGGACACCATGCGGGCACAGATACGCAGTATTTT.

The rearrangement joins TRBV29-1 to TRBJ2-1; perhaps D is TRBD1 or TRBD2 (5 bases each). The CDR3 has 15 amino acids. Trimming removed 1 base from V and 0 bases from J, with 10 bases in between. Looked up from germline, CDR1 is SQVTM and CDR2 is ANQGSEA. In nucleotides, the CDR3 is TGCAGCGTTGAAGGGGACCCGGGCTCCTACAATGAGCAGTTCTTC. This translates into CSVEGDPGSYNEQFF.

V usage is TRBV7-9 and J usage is TRBJ2-1; D may be TRBD1 or TRBD2 (5 bases each). Trimming took 1 base from V and 10 from J, leaving 17 bases between them. Germline V lookup: CDR1 SEHNR, CDR2 FQNEAQ (reference sequence). This CDR3 is 15 amino acids long. The CDR3 bases are TGTGCCAGCAGCTTAGAAGGGGACCCTTCCTCGGAGCAGTTCTTC. Amino acid sequence: CASSLEGDPSSEQFF.

The rearrangement links TRBV6-1 to TRBJ1-2; D possibly corresponds to TRBD1 (6 bases). Per germline, CDR1 MNHNS and CDR2 SASEGT. Deletions cut 5 bases from V and 4 bases from J, with 17 bases between. This CDR3 has 15 amino acids. CDR3 sequence (DNA): TGTGCCAGCAGTCACCGGGACAAATATTTCTATGGCTACACCTTC. This encodes CASSHRDKYFYGYTF.

On this clone: In the same sample, other DNA sequences code for this CDR3. The chain carries TRBV9 and TRBJ2-5; a possible D gene is TRBD2 (7 bases). This CDR3 has 15 residues. In germline, CDR1 is SGDLS, CDR2 YYNGEE. Trimming stripped 0 bases from V and 2 bases from J, with 11 bases between. CDR3 sequence: CASSVVGRGQETQYF. The CDR3 coding sequence is TGTGCCAGCAGCGTAGTGGGGAGGGGGCAAGAGACCCAGTACTTC.

J is TRBJ2-5 and V is TRBV28, with 9 bases matching TRBD2. V trimming: 3 bases; J trimming: 2 bases; junction bases outside the gene matches: 10. Germline V gene sequence: CDR1 MDHEN, CDR2 SYDVKM. The CDR3 loop spans 17 amino acids. CDR3 coding DNA: TGTGCCAGCAGTTTTGGCCCCCCGGCGGGGGGGCAAGAGACCCAGTACTTC. Translated: CASSFGPPAGGQETQYF.

The rearrangement joins TRBV5-6 to TRBJ2-2; perhaps D is TRBD1 or TRBD2 (5 bases each). There are 14 residues in the CDR3. Germline V lookup: CDR1 SGHDT, CDR2 YYEEEE. Trimming cost V 4 bases and J 7 bases, with 14 bases left between them. The CDR3 sequence is CASSVPRGDGELFF. Here the CDR3 DNA reads TGTGCCAGCAGCGTCCCGCGAGGGGACGGGGAGCTGTTTTTT.

This chain's CDR3 is CASSLGYRDRAHEQYF. CDR3 nucleotide sequence: TGTGCCAGCAGCTTAGGTTACCGGGACAGGGCCCACGAGCAGTACTTC. The rearrangement uses TRBV7-9 and TRBJ2-7; 9 nucleotides match TRBD1. The CDR3 loop spans 16 amino acids. After removal of 1 base from V and 5 bases from J, the junction contained 9 bases not matched to a gene. Germline V gene data show CDR1 as SEHNR and CDR2 as FQNEAQ (reference sequence).

V is TRBV6-5 and J is TRBJ1-4; 7 bases match TRBD1. The trim removed 2 bases at V and 3 bases at J, leaving 6 bases unmatched. Per germline, CDR1 MNHEY and CDR2 SVGAGI. The CDR3 has 16 residues. CDR3 amino acids: CASSYAWQGANEKLFF. The CDR3 region has the DNA TGTGCCAGCAGTTACGCTTGGCAGGGGGCTAATGAAAAACTGTTTTTT.

The chain has TRBV4-3 and TRBJ2-7; TRBD1 or TRBD2 may be the D gene (5 bases each). V gave up 2 bases and J gave up 6 bases, with 26 bases separating them. Germline V gives CDR1 LGHNA, CDR2 YSLEER. This CDR3 has 18 residues. The DNA for the CDR3 is TGCGCCAGCAGCCAATACACCCCTGGGGGAACGATCGGAGGCGAGCAGTACTTC. The encoded protein is CASSQYTPGGTIGGEQYF.

The V gene is TRBV4-1, the J gene TRBJ2-7; possibly TRBD1 for D (5 bases). Per germline, CDR1 MGHRA and CDR2 YSYEKL. This CDR3 has 14 amino acids. V dropped 4 bases and J dropped 4 bases, with 14 bases sitting between them. The CDR3 protein is CASSPSSTVYEQYF. The CDR3 nucleotides are TGCGCCAGCAGCCCGTCCTCGACAGTATACGAGCAGTACTTC.

The chain carries TRBV7-9 and TRBJ2-3, with D tentatively TRBD1 or TRBD2 (5 bases each). Germline lookup yields CDR1 SEHNR and CDR2 FQNEAQ (reference sequence). V lost 8 bases and J 3 bases, leaving 9 bases between the germline ends. The CDR3 is made up of 12 amino acids. The CDR3 region is CASAGRTDTQYF. In DNA form, the CDR3 reads TGTGCCAGCGCAGGGAGAACAGATACGCAGTATTTT.

Concerning this clone itself: The same CDR3 also results from other DNA sequences found in this sample. This chain uses TRBV11-2 with TRBJ2-7; D gene unclear. The CDR3 has 12 amino acids. Germline V lookup: CDR1 SGHAT, CDR2 FQNNGV. Trimming removed 4 bases at V and 0 bases at J, with 4 bases between. The CDR3 coding sequence is TGTGCCAGCAGCTCACTCTCCTACGAGCAGTACTTC. Translation: CASSSLSYEQYF.

The CDR3 region has the DNA TGTGCCAGCAGCTTTTGTACCCGGGACAGGGATTGTAATGAGCAGTTCTTC. Translation: CASSFCTRDRDCNEQFF. V usage is TRBV5-6 and J usage is TRBJ2-1, with 9 bases aligning to TRBD1. Per germline, CDR1 SGHDT and CDR2 YYEEEE. After removal of 2 bases from V and 7 bases from J, the junction contained 13 bases not matched to a gene. CDR3 length: 17 amino acids.

The V and J genes are TRBV4-3 and TRBJ2-1; D might be TRBD1 (5 bases). Trimming removed 0 bases from V and 0 bases from J, with 6 bases in between. The CDR3 runs to 15 residues. CDR1 and CDR2 from the germline V gene are LGHNA and YSLEER. CDR3 loop: CASSQETVSYNEQFF. The CDR3, as DNA: TGCGCCAGCAGCCAAGAGACAGTCTCCTACAATGAGCAGTTCTTC.